This T cell receptor beta chain was identified during a study of CD8+ T cells in alopecia areata. Study-wide background: Tofacitinib treatment spanned 6 to 18 months, with 6 months off drug afterward.

Germline CDR1 SGHRS, CDR2 YFSETQ. With V trimmed by 2 bases and J by 7 bases, 6 bases remained unmatched. This CDR3 spans 15 amino acids. About this clone itself: Its antigen is currently unknown.

Once RNA had been extracted, it was reverse transcribed into cDNA to act as the sequencing template. Libraries were prepared by immunoSEQ multiplex PCR; TCRdb keeps only in-frame clonotypes and omits some of them. Of about 150,000 clones listed, around three fifths are singletons. Peripheral blood and lesional scalp punch biopsies came from alopecia areata patients. Separation by sorting yielded CD4+ and CD8+ T cells from PBMCs. Whole-study findings and limits: It was lesional scalp, especially alopecia totalis/universalis, that showed higher clonality than normal scalp.

The V call is TRBV5-1, the J call TRBJ1-6; 7 bases fit TRBD1. This sequence was found in a human donor with alopecia areata. Specimen: CD4+ T cells sorted from blood, collected at week 0. The DNA for the CDR3 is TGCGCCAGCAGCTTACGGACAGGCAACAATTCACCCCTCCACTTT. Translation gives CASSLRTGNNSPLHF.